A single sample is the source of the 26 T cell receptor beta chains below, sequenced in a study of blood T cell repertoires in COVID-19. The table came from immunoSEQ multiplex PCR; TCRdb's copy has only in-frame clones and leaves some out. The data contain hundreds of thousands of clones, around 92% of them singletons. Sequenced input: peripheral blood. These TCRs come from a woman between 25 and 40 years old with COVID-19, enrolled during active disease.

The rearrangement links TRBV6-5 to TRBJ1-1, with D hard to call. The CDR3 has 15 residues. CDR1 MNHEY and CDR2 SVGAGI come from the germline V gene. Trimming took off 6 bases at V and 2 bases at J, with 16 bases between the two ends. For the CDR3, the DNA is TGTGCCAGCAGCCCAGATGACATCGGCAACACTGAAGCTTTCTTT. Amino acid sequence: CASSPDDIGNTEAFF.

This chain links TRBV28 with TRBJ1-1, with D uncertain. The germline V and J ends were trimmed by 3 bases and 3 bases, with 11 bases remaining between them. The germline gives CDR1 MDHEN, CDR2 SYDVKM. The CDR3 runs 14 residues. The chain's CDR3 is CASSFSWADTEAFF. CDR3 in DNA: TGTGCCAGCAGTTTTTCATGGGCAGACACTGAAGCTTTCTTT.

The J gene is TRBJ2-1, the V gene TRBV28, with D unclear. The V end was cut by 3 bases, the J end by 3 bases, with 9 bases between. The CDR3 extends over 14 amino acids. Germline V CDR1 and CDR2: MDHEN, SYDVKM. DNA for the CDR3: TGTGCCAGCAGTTTGTTGACTCACTACAATGAGCAGTTCTTC. It translates to CASSLLTHYNEQFF.

The chain uses TRBV9 and TRBJ1-6, with a weak D call TRBD1 (5 bases). There are 13 residues in the CDR3. Germline V CDR1 and CDR2: SGDLS, YYNGEE. The CDR3 here is CPLGGKGFSPLHF. CDR3 sequence (DNA): TGTCCTCTGGGGGGTAAAGGGTTTTCACCCCTCCACTTT.

The DNA for the CDR3 is TGTGCCAGCAGCTTAGGGCTAGCTTCCGAGCAGTACGTC. It codes for CASSLGLASEQYV. This rearrangement joins TRBV7-9 to TRBJ2-7; TRBD2 might be the D (5 bases). CDR3 length: 13 amino acids. The germline V gene encodes CDR1 SEHNR and CDR2 FQNEAQ (reference sequence). The V gene lost 1 base and the J gene lost 6 bases, with 10 bases spanning the gap.

The rearrangement uses TRBV7-2 and TRBJ2-1; no clear D. Germline V CDR1 and CDR2: SGHTA, FQGNSA. The CDR3 is 17 amino acids. Trimming took 6 bases from V and 0 from J, leaving 18 bases between them. The CDR3 here is CASSQPPAVDSYNEQFF. DNA for the CDR3: TGTGCCAGCAGTCAGCCTCCCGCGGTAGACTCCTACAATGAGCAGTTCTTC.

The chain recombines TRBV7-2 with TRBJ2-1; TRBD2 agrees at 7 bases. The CDR3 loop spans 19 amino acids. V dropped 3 bases and J dropped 4; count of bases not matched to a gene: 18. In germline, CDR1 is SGHTA, CDR2 FQGNSA. DNA for the CDR3: TGTGCCAGCAGCTTGGCCCCCCTCCTGGGGCGGGAGATTTACAATGAGCAGTTCTTC. It encodes CASSLAPLLGREIYNEQFF.

The chain couples TRBV2 to TRBJ1-5; weak D call: TRBD1 (6 bases). Germline values: CDR1 SNHLY, CDR2 FYNNEI. Trimming removed 5 bases at V and 3 bases at J, with 17 bases between. CDR3 length equals 16 residues. As DNA, the CDR3 is TGTGCCAGCAGTAGAGGCCCACGGACAGACAATCAGCCCCAGCATTTT. Protein product: CASSRGPRTDNQPQHF.

The chain recombines TRBV10-3 with TRBJ2-1, with TRBD1 matching 11 bases. The ends lost 3 bases at V and 6 bases at J; junction bases unmatched: 4. The CDR3 covers 15 residues. Per germline, CDR1 ENHRY and CDR2 SYGVKD. The CDR3 sequence: CAISDKGQGGNEQFF. In DNA, the CDR3 is TGTGCCATCAGTGATAAGGGACAGGGGGGCAATGAGCAGTTCTTC.

As concerns this clone: This specimen includes other DNA sequences encoding the same CDR3. In DNA, the CDR3 is TGTGCCAGCTCACCCCCGGCGGTGACAGATACGCAGTATTTT. Its protein is CASSPPAVTDTQYF. This chain connects TRBV18 to TRBJ2-3; D unresolved. The CDR3 spans 14 residues. V was clipped by 3 bases and J by 3 bases, with 10 bases between them. Germline V gives CDR1 KGHSH, CDR2 LQKENI.

CDR3 DNA: TGTGCCAGCAGCTTAGAGGTAGCGGGAGGGCCGAGCTCCTACGAGCAGTACGTC. It specifies CASSLEVAGGPSSYEQYV. The rearrangement uses TRBV11-2 and TRBJ2-7; the match to TRBD2 covers 11 bases. The J segment lost 0 bases and the V segment lost 0 bases, leaving 7 bases of the junction unmatched. The CDR3 spans 18 residues. Germline CDR1 and CDR2: SGHAT and FQNNGV.

This rearrangement joins TRBV29-1 to TRBJ2-3; possible D gene TRBD1, 6 bases. The CDR3 loop spans 15 amino acids. Trimming removed 0 bases from V and 0 bases from J, with 10 bases in between. Per the germline V gene, CDR1 is SQVTM and CDR2 is ANQGSEA. The chain's CDR3 is CSVEDRGHSTDTQYF. The CDR3 DNA is TGCAGCGTTGAAGATCGGGGACACAGCACAGATACGCAGTATTTT.

This sequence joins TRBV12-2 and TRBJ1-6; the table's D call of TRBD1 was not tested on the DNA. TRBV12-2 is labeled a pseudogene. This CDR3 comprises 17 residues. CDR3 amino acids: CASRLPGQGPYNSPLHF. The CDR3 region has the DNA TGTGCAAGTCGCTTACCCGGACAGGGGCCTTATAATTCACCCCTCCACTTT.

V is TRBV30 and J is TRBJ2-5; possible D gene TRBD1, 6 bases. Germline CDR1 GTSNPN, CDR2 SVGIG (reference sequence). There are 14 residues in the CDR3. Trimming shortened V by 0 bases and J by 4 bases, and 12 bases separated the two germline ends. This CDR3 reads CAWSVMGAGETQYF. The CDR3 DNA reads TGTGCCTGGAGTGTAATGGGGGCCGGAGAGACCCAGTACTTC.

The chain has TRBV4-1 and TRBJ2-3, with TRBD2 matching over 7 bases. Trimming at V came to 4 bases and at J to 2 bases, leaving 9 bases not matched to a gene. The CDR3 sequence is 16 residues long. Germline-derived CDR1 and CDR2 are MGHRA and YSYEKL. Here the CDR3 reads CASSRLGLPLTDTQYF. The CDR3 DNA follows: TGCGCCAGCAGCCGCCTGGGACTACCACTCACAGATACGCAGTATTTT.

The chain is built from TRBV9 and TRBJ1-1; the match to TRBD1 covers 7 bases. Germline CDR1 is SGDLS and CDR2 is YYNGEE. This CDR3 contains 13 residues. With 4 bases clipped from V and 5 bases from J, the junction kept 5 bases outside the gene matches. The CDR3 coding sequence is TGTGCCAGCAGCTTGAACAGGGGAACTGAAGCTTTCTTT. It yields the protein CASSLNRGTEAFF.

This chain uses TRBV24-1 with TRBJ2-3; TRBD1 matches 9 bases. The germline V gene has CDR1 KGHDR and CDR2 SFDVKD. The length of the CDR3 is 15 residues. V shed 2 bases and J 3 bases; nucleotides not matched to a gene: 2. In nucleotides, the CDR3 is TGTGCCACCAGTGATTGGGACAGGGATACAGATACGCAGTATTTT. Its translation: CATSDWDRDTDTQYF.

Turning to this clone: Other DNA sequences in this specimen translate into the identical CDR3. V usage is TRBV24-1 and J usage is TRBJ2-5; 8 bases fit TRBD1. Germline V gene data show CDR1 as KGHDR and CDR2 as SFDVKD. V was pared by 1 base and J by 0 bases, with 3 bases of the junction left unmatched. The CDR3 length is 16 residues. The CDR3 loop is CATSDFGTGDQETQYF. The CDR3 region has the DNA TGTGCCACCAGTGATTTTGGGACAGGAGACCAAGAGACCCAGTACTTC.

V is TRBV4-2 and J is TRBJ1-6; possibly TRBD1 for D (5 bases). The CDR3 is 16 amino acids. V was clipped by 0 bases and J by 8 bases, with 14 bases between them. Germline V gene sequence: CDR1 LGHNA, CDR2 YNFKEQ. CDR3 amino acids: CASSQDRGPRDSPLHF. The CDR3 nucleotides read TGTGCCAGCAGCCAAGATAGGGGCCCTAGAGATTCACCCCTCCACTTT.

The rearrangement joins TRBV4-1 to TRBJ2-1; 9 bases match TRBD1. The CDR3 is 16 residues long. Germline V gene sequence: CDR1 MGHRA, CDR2 YSYEKL. J gave up 5 bases and V 1 base, and 6 bases lay outside the gene matches. DNA of the CDR3: TGCGCCAGCAGCCAAGCCACAGGGGGCAGAAACAATGAGCAGTTCTTC. It is translated as CASSQATGGRNNEQFF.

This sequence joins TRBV6-5 and TRBJ2-7; unclear D gene. The CDR3 extends over 15 amino acids. V lost 0 bases and J lost 6, with 15 bases in between. Germline CDR1 is MNHEY and CDR2 is SVGAGI. CDR3 amino acids: CASSYSGESGREQYF. The CDR3 nucleotides are TGTGCCAGCAGTTACTCGGGTGAATCGGGTCGCGAGCAGTACTTC.

The CDR3, as DNA: TGTGCCAGCAGCAACCGGCCCACGGGCGAGCAGTACTTC. It is translated as CASSNRPTGEQYF. V gene TRBV5-6 combines with J gene TRBJ2-7; D uncertain. V lost 4 bases and J 6 bases, leaving 14 bases between the germline ends. Germline CDR1 reads SGHDT; CDR2 reads YYEEEE. The CDR3 totals 13 residues.

This chain uses TRBV29-1 with TRBJ2-2, with 7 positions matching TRBD1. V trimming: 7 bases; J trimming: 1 base; junction bases outside the gene matches: 6. CDR3 length equals 14 residues. CDR1 and CDR2 (germline): SQVTM, ANQGSEA. In nucleotides, the CDR3 is TGCAGCGCTAAGACAGGGATGAACACCGGGGAGCTGTTTTTT. It is translated as CSAKTGMNTGELFF.

The V call is TRBV10-3, the J call TRBJ1-6; D not certain. Trimming shortened V by 3 bases and J by 5 bases, and 8 bases separated the two germline ends. This CDR3 is 14 amino acids long. In germline, CDR1 is ENHRY, CDR2 SYGVKD. In DNA form, the CDR3 reads TGTGCCATCAGTGAAGGACTGAATAATTCACCCCTCCACTTT. As protein: CAISEGLNNSPLHF.

This chain connects TRBV2 to TRBJ2-2; TRBD1 might be the D (6 bases). V was pared by 4 bases and J by 3 bases, with 6 bases between. The CDR3 is made up of 13 amino acids. Germline CDR1 SNHLY, CDR2 FYNNEI. CDR3 amino acids: CASSGTDTGELFF. Here the CDR3 DNA reads TGTGCCAGCAGTGGGACAGACACCGGGGAGCTGTTTTTT.

V gene TRBV12-3 or TRBV12-4 combines with J gene TRBJ2-3; 7 positions match TRBD1. The V and J ends lost 6 bases and 6 bases, in that order; junction bases with no gene match: 6. The CDR3 totals 13 residues. The CDR3, as DNA: TGTGCCAGCAGCGGACAGGCCGGGGATACGCAGTATTTT. Protein: CASSGQAGDTQYF.